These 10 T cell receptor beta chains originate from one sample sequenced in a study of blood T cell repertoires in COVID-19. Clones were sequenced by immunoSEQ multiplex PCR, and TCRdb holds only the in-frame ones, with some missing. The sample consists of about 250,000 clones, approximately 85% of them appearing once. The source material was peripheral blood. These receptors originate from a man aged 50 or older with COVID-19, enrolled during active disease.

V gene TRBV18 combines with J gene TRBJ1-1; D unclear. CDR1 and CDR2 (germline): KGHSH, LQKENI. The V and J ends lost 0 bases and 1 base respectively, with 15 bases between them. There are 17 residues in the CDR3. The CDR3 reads CASSPPDSLGANTEAFF. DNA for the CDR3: TGTGCCAGCTCACCACCGGATTCCCTTGGAGCGAACACTGAAGCTTTCTTT.

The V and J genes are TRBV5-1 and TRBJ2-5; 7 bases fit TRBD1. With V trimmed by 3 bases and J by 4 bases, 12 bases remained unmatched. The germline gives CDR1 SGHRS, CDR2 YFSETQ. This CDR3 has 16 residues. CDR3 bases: TGCGCCAGCAGCTCGACGACAGGGAGAGGGGGAGAGACCCAGTACTTC. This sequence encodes CASSSTTGRGGETQYF.

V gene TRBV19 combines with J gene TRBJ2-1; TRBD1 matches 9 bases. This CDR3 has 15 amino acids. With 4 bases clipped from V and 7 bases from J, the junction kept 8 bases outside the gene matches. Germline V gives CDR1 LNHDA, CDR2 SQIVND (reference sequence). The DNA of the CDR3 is TGTGCCAGTAGTAGAGGGACAGGGACGTTGAATGAGCAGTTCTTC. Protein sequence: CASSRGTGTLNEQFF.

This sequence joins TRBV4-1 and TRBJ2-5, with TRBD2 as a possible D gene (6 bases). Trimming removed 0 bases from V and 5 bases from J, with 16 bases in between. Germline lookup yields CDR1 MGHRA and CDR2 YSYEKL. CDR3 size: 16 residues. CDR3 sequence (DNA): TGCGCCAGCAGCCAAGATGCAAACGGAGGGATGGAGACCCAGTACTTC. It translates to CASSQDANGGMETQYF.

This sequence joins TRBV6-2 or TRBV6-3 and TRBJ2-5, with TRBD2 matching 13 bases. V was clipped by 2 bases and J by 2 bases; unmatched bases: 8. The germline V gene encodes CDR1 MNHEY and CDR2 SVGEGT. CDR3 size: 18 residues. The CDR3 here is CASSYEVGTSGVQETQYF. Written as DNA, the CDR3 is TGTGCCAGCAGTTACGAAGTGGGGACTAGCGGGGTGCAAGAGACCCAGTACTTC.

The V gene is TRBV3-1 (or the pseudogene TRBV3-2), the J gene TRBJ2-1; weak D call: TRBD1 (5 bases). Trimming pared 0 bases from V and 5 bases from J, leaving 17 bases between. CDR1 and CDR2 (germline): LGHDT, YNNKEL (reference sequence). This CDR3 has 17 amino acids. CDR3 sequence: CASSQDSALLGDNEQFF. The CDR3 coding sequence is TGTGCCAGCAGCCAAGATTCGGCCCTCCTAGGGGACAATGAGCAGTTCTTC.

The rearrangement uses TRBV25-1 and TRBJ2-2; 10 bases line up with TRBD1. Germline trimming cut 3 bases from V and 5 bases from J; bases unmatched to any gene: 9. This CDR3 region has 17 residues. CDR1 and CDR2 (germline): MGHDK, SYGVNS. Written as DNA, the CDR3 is TGTGCCAGCAGTGAGAACAGACAGGGGGCTTGGACCGGGGAGCTGTTTTTT. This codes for CASSENRQGAWTGELFF.

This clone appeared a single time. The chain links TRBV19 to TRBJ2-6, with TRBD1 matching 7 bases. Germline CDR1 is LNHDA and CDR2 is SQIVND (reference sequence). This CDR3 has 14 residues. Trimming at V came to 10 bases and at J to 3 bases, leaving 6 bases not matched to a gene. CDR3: CATRQGFGANVLTF. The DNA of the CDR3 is TGTGCCACCAGACAGGGTTTTGGGGCCAACGTCCTGACTTTC. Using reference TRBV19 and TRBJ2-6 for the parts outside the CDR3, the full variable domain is DGGITQSPKYLFRKEGQNVTLSCEQNLNHDAMYWYRQDPGQGLRLIYYSQIVNDFQKGDIAEGYSVSREKKESFPLTVTSAQKNPTAFYLCATRQGFGANVLTFGAGSRLTVL.

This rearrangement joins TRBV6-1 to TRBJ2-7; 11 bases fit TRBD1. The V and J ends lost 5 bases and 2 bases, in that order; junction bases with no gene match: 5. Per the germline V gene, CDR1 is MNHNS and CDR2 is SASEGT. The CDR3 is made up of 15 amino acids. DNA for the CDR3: TGTGCCAGCAGTACACTGGACAGGGGGCCCTACGAGCAGTACTTC. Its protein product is CASSTLDRGPYEQYF.

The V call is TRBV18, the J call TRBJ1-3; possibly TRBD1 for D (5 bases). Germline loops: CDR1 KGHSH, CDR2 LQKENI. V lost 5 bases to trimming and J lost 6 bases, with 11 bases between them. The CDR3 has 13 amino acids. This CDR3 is CASSIGQTNTIYF. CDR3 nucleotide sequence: TGTGCCAGCTCAATAGGACAAACAAACACCATATATTTT.